The next 20 T cell receptor beta chains were all read from a single sample in a study of a mutant IDH1 vaccine in newly diagnosed glioma. The method was immunoSEQ multiplex PCR; TCRdb's version includes in-frame clones alone and lacks a portion of them. The sample shows 25,000 to 35,000 clones, 75% to 90% of them seen only once. Time point meaning: week 23, last vaccination. Each dose of the vaccine consisted of 300 ug of mutant IDH1 20-mer peptide, with topical imiquimod. Antigens of these TCRs are unknown. This sample comprised PBMCs, obtained from a glioma patient whose treatment included an IDH1 peptide vaccine. The receptors derive from a woman under 30 with glioma.

The chain carries TRBV7-8 and TRBJ2-7, with 8 nucleotides matching TRBD2. The CDR3 covers 15 residues. The J segment lost 2 bases and the V segment lost 3 bases, leaving 6 bases of the junction unmatched. The germline V gene has CDR1 SGHVS and CDR2 FQNEAQ. For the CDR3, the DNA is TGTGCCAGCAGCTTTCGGACTAGCCTCACCTACGAGCAGTACTTC. It specifies CASSFRTSLTYEQYF.

V and J are TRBV9 and TRBJ1-4, with D possibly being TRBD1 (5 bases). This CDR3 is 18 amino acids long. Trimming removed 3 bases from V and 5 bases from J, with 23 bases in between. Looked up from germline, CDR1 is SGDLS and CDR2 is YYNGEE. The CDR3: CASSESGLLARKNEKLFF. CDR3 coding DNA: TGTGCCAGCAGCGAATCGGGACTCCTGGCGAGAAAGAATGAAAAACTGTTTTTT. Full variable domain (remainder filled in from reference TRBV9 and TRBJ1-4): DSGVTQTPKHLITATGQRVTLRCSPRSGDLSVYWYQQSLDQGLQFLIQYYNGEERAKGNILERFSAQQFPDLHSELNLSSLELGDSALYFCASSESGLLARKNEKLFFGSGTQLSVL.

V gene TRBV13 combines with J gene TRBJ2-1; possibly TRBD2 for D (6 bases). Germline loops: CDR1 PRHDT, CDR2 FYEKMQ (reference sequence). V lost 2 bases and J 4 bases, leaving 21 bases between the germline ends. CDR3 length: 18 amino acids. The DNA of the CDR3 is TGTGCCAGCAGCTTAAAGTGGGGGGATCCGGGTGGATACAATGAGCAGTTCTTC. Its translation: CASSLKWGDPGGYNEQFF.

The chain combines TRBV6-1 with TRBJ2-5; D gene unclear. The CDR3 covers 13 residues. Germline V CDR1 and CDR2: MNHNS, SASEGT. Trimming removed 4 bases from V and 3 bases from J, with 9 bases in between. DNA for the CDR3: TGTGCCAGCAGTGGTTGGGGAAAAGAGACCCAGTACTTC. Translating it yields CASSGWGKETQYF.

This clone was seen a handful of times. This chain uses TRBV5-1 with TRBJ1-4; D may be TRBD1 (5 bases). V was pared by 4 bases and J by 7 bases, with 8 bases between. The CDR3 spans 12 residues. Germline lookup yields CDR1 SGHRS and CDR2 YFSETQ. CDR3 sequence: CASSGDSEKLFF. The CDR3 nucleotides are TGCGCCAGCAGCGGTGACAGTGAAAAACTGTTTTTT.

V is TRBV5-6 and J is TRBJ2-1, with D perhaps matching TRBD1 or TRBD2 (5 bases each). Deletions cut 4 bases from V and 0 bases from J, with 17 bases between. The CDR3 runs to 17 residues. The germline V gene has CDR1 SGHDT and CDR2 YYEEEE. In DNA form, the CDR3 reads TGTGCCAGCAGCCTTGGGATCGGTGGGGGCTCCTACAATGAGCAGTTCTTC. Amino acid sequence: CASSLGIGGGSYNEQFF.

CDR3 DNA sequence: TGTGCCAGCAGTTATCCCGGGAACTATGGCTACACCTTC. Translating gives CASSYPGNYGYTF. V is TRBV6-6 and J is TRBJ1-2, with D uncertain. The germline V gene has CDR1 MNHNY and CDR2 SVGAGI (reference sequence). The V and J ends lost 3 bases and 2 bases respectively, with 7 bases between them. The CDR3 spans 13 residues.

V gene TRBV19 combines with J gene TRBJ2-2; D may be TRBD1 (5 bases). The CDR3 length is 13 residues. CDR1 and CDR2 from the germline V gene are LNHDA and SQIVND (reference sequence). The germline V and J ends were trimmed by 6 bases and 6 bases, with 11 bases remaining between them. The CDR3 loop is CASSPKGSGELFF. The CDR3 nucleotides read TGTGCCAGTAGCCCTAAGGGGTCCGGGGAGCTGTTTTTT.

V is TRBV13 and J is TRBJ2-5; D gene uncertain. Trimming removed 1 base from V and 2 bases from J, with 5 bases in between. The V gene's germline CDR1 is PRHDT and CDR2 FYEKMQ (reference sequence). The CDR3 runs 13 residues. The CDR3 DNA reads as TGTGCCAGCAGCTTAGAAAATCAAGAGACCCAGTACTTC. This translates into CASSLENQETQYF.

The chain employs TRBV19 and TRBJ1-1; D remains unclear. The ends were cut back, 1 base at V and 5 bases at J, with 8 bases in the middle. Germline V gives CDR1 LNHDA, CDR2 SQIVND (reference sequence). The CDR3 has 13 amino acids. The CDR3 spells CASSIAVGTEAFF. The CDR3 DNA is TGTGCCAGTAGTATAGCAGTAGGGACTGAAGCTTTCTTT.

This chain joins TRBV5-4 and TRBJ2-2; 9 nucleotides match TRBD1. The junction had 7 bases not matched to a gene; V was cut back by 4 bases and J by 6 bases. Germline V lookup: CDR1 SGHNT, CDR2 YYREEE (reference sequence). This CDR3 is 15 amino acids long. The CDR3 DNA sequence: TGTGCCAGCAGCCCGACAGGGGGTCTGGCCGGGGAGCTGTTTTTT. Its translation is CASSPTGGLAGELFF.

The chain links TRBV28 to TRBJ1-1; no clear D. Germline values: CDR1 MDHEN, CDR2 SYDVKM. Deletions cut 2 bases from V and 8 bases from J, with 6 bases between. CDR3 length: 11 amino acids. CDR3 loop: CASSLGIEAFF. CDR3 nucleotide sequence: TGTGCCAGCAGTTTAGGTATCGAAGCTTTCTTT. Full variable domain (missing parts from reference TRBV28 and TRBJ1-1): DVKVTQSSRYLVKRTGEKVFLECVQDMDHENMFWYRQDPGLGLRLIYFSYDVKMKEKGDIPEGYSVSREKKERFSLILESASTNQTSMYLCASSLGIEAFFGQGTRLTVV.

This clone appeared a few times. CDR3 residues: CASSPDRYEQYF. The DNA for the CDR3 is TGTGCCAGCTCACCGGACAGGTACGAGCAGTACTTC. This sequence joins TRBV18 and TRBJ2-7, with 7 nucleotides matching TRBD1. CDR1 KGHSH and CDR2 LQKENI come from the germline V gene. The trim removed 3 bases at V and 4 bases at J, leaving 0 bases unmatched. This CDR3 is built from 12 residues.

The chain uses TRBV5-1 and TRBJ2-5; D unresolved. V was trimmed by 1 base and J by 2 bases, leaving 9 bases between them. Germline V gene sequence: CDR1 SGHRS, CDR2 YFSETQ. The CDR3 extends over 14 amino acids. The CDR3 protein is CASSLSPGQETQYF. The CDR3 coding sequence is TGCGCCAGCAGCTTGTCTCCAGGTCAAGAGACCCAGTACTTC.

This clone appeared a few times. The chain combines TRBV15 with TRBJ1-2; D perhaps matches TRBD1 (5 bases). The germline V gene encodes CDR1 LNHNV and CDR2 YYDKDF (reference sequence). This CDR3 is built from 15 residues. V was cut by 0 bases and J by 4 bases, with 12 bases left in between. Written as DNA, the CDR3 is TGTGCCACCAGCAGAGACAGGGCCCACTCCTATGGCTACACCTTC. Translated: CATSRDRAHSYGYTF.

The rearrangement joins TRBV6-5 to TRBJ1-2; D remains unclear. The CDR3 is 12 amino acids. V was shortened by 8 bases and J by 3 bases, with 10 bases between the two germline ends. Germline CDR1 and CDR2: MNHEY and SVGAGI. The CDR3 region has the DNA TGTGCCAGCGCGGGATCCTACTATGGCTACACCTTC. It translates to CASAGSYYGYTF.

The chain links TRBV4-1 to TRBJ2-3, with 15 bases identical to TRBD2. Trimming cost V 2 bases and J 1 base; bases outside gene matches: 10. The length of the CDR3 is 20 residues. Germline assignment: CDR1 MGHRA and CDR2 YSYEKL. CDR3 in amino acids: CASSQIMGLAGGDGTDTQYF. The CDR3 coding sequence is TGCGCCAGCAGCCAAATAATGGGACTAGCGGGAGGCGATGGCACAGATACGCAGTATTTT.

This chain joins TRBV5-4 and TRBJ2-7; 10 positions match TRBD1. CDR3 length: 14 residues. Germline V gene sequence: CDR1 SGHNT, CDR2 YYREEE (reference sequence). V shed 0 bases and J 6 bases; nucleotides not matched to a gene: 3. The CDR3: CASSLGQGASEQYF. Here the CDR3 DNA reads TGTGCCAGCAGCTTGGGACAGGGGGCGAGCGAGCAGTACTTC.

The chain employs TRBV5-1 and TRBJ1-1; no definite D call. V dropped 2 bases and J dropped 0 bases, with 11 bases sitting between them. Germline CDR1 SGHRS, CDR2 YFSETQ. The CDR3 runs 15 residues. The CDR3: CASSLGAGLNTEAFF. For the CDR3, the DNA is TGCGCCAGCAGCTTAGGTGCAGGCCTGAACACTGAAGCTTTCTTT.

The V call is TRBV5-1, the J call TRBJ2-2, with D perhaps matching TRBD1 (6 bases). The V end was cut by 3 bases, the J end by 2 bases, with 11 bases between. The CDR3 loop spans 15 amino acids. The germline V gene encodes CDR1 SGHRS and CDR2 YFSETQ. The CDR3 DNA reads TGCGCCAGCAGCTCCCGGGACACCAACACCGGGGAGCTGTTTTTT. Protein product: CASSSRDTNTGELFF.